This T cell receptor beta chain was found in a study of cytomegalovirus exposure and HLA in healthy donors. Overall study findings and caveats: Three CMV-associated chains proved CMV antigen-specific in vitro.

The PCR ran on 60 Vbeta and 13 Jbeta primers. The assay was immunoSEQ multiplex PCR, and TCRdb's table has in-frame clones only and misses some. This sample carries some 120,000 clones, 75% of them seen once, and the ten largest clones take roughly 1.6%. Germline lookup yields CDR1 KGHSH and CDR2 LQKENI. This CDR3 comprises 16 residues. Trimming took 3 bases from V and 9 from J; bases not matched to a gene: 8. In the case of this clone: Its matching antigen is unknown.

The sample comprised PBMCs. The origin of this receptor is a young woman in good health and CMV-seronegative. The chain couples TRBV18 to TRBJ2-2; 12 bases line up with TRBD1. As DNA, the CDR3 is TGTGCCAGCTCACCGGGGGACAGGGGGCCTGTCCGGGAGCTGTTTTTT. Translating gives CASSPGDRGPVRELFF.